A selection of T cell receptor beta chains follows, all from one sample in a study of blood T cell repertoires in COVID-19. Here immunoSEQ multiplex PCR was the method, and the copy in TCRdb shows in-frame clones only, minus some. The data show about 360,000 clones, approximately 88% seen once. Sequenced material: PBMCs or T cells enriched from blood (not recorded which). These TCRs come from a woman aged 35 to 49 with acute COVID-19. The CDR3 runs from the conserved cysteine through the conserved F or W. The D gene is left open where the match is weak. Where a row states a size, it is once, few, many or the class of an expanded clone; other rows omit it.

j_call d_call v_call clone_size cdr3_nt cdr3_aa
TRBJ2-6 TRBD1 TRBV30 NA TGTGCCTGGGGGGACAGGGGCTACTCTGGGGCCAACGTCCTGACTTTC CAWGDRGYSGANVLTF
TRBJ2-6 TRBD1 TRBV18 many TGTGCCAGCTCACCGGGGACAGGGGCTGGGGCCAACGTCCTGACTTTC CASSPGTGAGANVLTF
TRBJ1-4 NA TRBV12-3/TRBV12-4 NA TGTGCCAGCAGTTTTAGTAGAGGAGAAAAACTGTTTTTT CASSFSRGEKLFF
TRBJ2-1 TRBD2 TRBV5-4 NA TGTGCCAGCAGCTTCCGTGTTGGAGCGGGGGGGCATAATGAGCAGTTCTTC CASSFRVGAGGHNEQFF
TRBJ2-7 NA TRBV20-1 NA TGCAGTGCTTCGAAGGCGGGGAAGCAGTACTTC CSASKAGKQYF
TRBJ1-4 NA TRBV28 NA TGTGCCAGCAGTGCAGGGACAACTAATGAAAAACTGTTTTTT CASSAGTTNEKLFF
TRBJ1-1 NA TRBV6-1 NA TGTGCCAGCAGTGAAGCATTACTGCTGAACACTGAAGCTTTCTTT CASSEALLLNTEAFF
TRBJ1-1 NA TRBV19 NA TGTGCCAGTAGTGTCCAGGGCGGCACTGAAGCTTTCTTT CASSVQGGTEAFF
TRBJ2-1 TRBD2 TRBV5-4 NA TGTGCCAGCAGCCCGACTAGCGGGGACCGCGATGAGCAGTTCTTC CASSPTSGDRDEQFF
TRBJ1-5 NA TRBV5-8 NA TGTGCCAGCAGCGCGGACAGAAATCAGCCCCAGCATTTT CASSADRNQPQHF
TRBJ2-7 NA TRBV11-2 NA TGTGCCAGCTGCTTGACAGGAGCCTACGAGCAGTACTTC CASCLTGAYEQYF
TRBJ1-1 NA TRBV5-1 NA TGCGCCAGCAGCTTGGGTGCGGGTTTTGCGAACACTGAAGCTTTCTTT CASSLGAGFANTEAFF
TRBJ2-5 NA TRBV12-3/TRBV12-4 once TGTGCCAGCTCTAGTGGGTGGGCCCAGTACTTC CASSSGWAQYF
TRBJ2-1 TRBD2 TRBV30 NA TGTGCCTGGAGGACTAGCAGCTCTCCAGGGGAGCAGTTCTTC CAWRTSSSPGEQFF
TRBJ1-6 NA TRBV30 NA TGTGCCTGGGGGGCAGGGGTCCCCCTAATCTCACCCCTCCACTTT CAWGAGVPLISPLHF
TRBJ2-5 TRBD2 TRBV11-2 NA TGTGCCAGCAGCTTAGATGGCGGGGGGGGGCAAGAGACCCAGTACTTC CASSLDGGGGQETQYF
TRBJ2-3 NA TRBV5-1 NA TGCGCCAGCAGCCCACGTAACAAAGCAGATACGCAGTATTTT CASSPRNKADTQYF
TRBJ2-5 TRBD2 TRBV9 NA TGTGCCAGCAGCGTAGATGGCGGGGGGGCCCGAGAGACCCAGTACTTC CASSVDGGGARETQYF
TRBJ2-5 TRBD2 TRBV3-1/TRBV3-2 NA TGTGCCAGCAGCCAAGCATCCTTAGCGGGGGGCCAAGAGACCCAGTACTTC CASSQASLAGGQETQYF
TRBJ1-6 TRBD1 TRBV9 NA TGTGCCAGCAGCGTAGCCCCAGGGGGAACTTCACCCCTCCACTTT CASSVAPGGTSPLHF
TRBJ1-2 TRBD1 TRBV3-1/TRBV3-2 NA TGTGCCAGCAGCCAAGCAGGGGGCGCTTTCCATGGCTACACCTTC CASSQAGGAFHGYTF
TRBJ1-5 TRBD1 TRBV10-3 NA TGTGCCATCAGTGAGCGTAACAGGGGGATGGGTCAGCCCCAGCATTTT CAISERNRGMGQPQHF
TRBJ1-1 NA TRBV29-1 NA TGCAGCGCAAACAGGGTCATGAACACTGAAGCTTTCTTT CSANRVMNTEAFF
TRBJ2-7 NA TRBV7-9 NA TGTGCCAGCAGCTTAGCGGAGGTTAGTGAGCAGTACTTC CASSLAEVSEQYF
TRBJ2-1 TRBD2 TRBV2 NA TGTGCCAGCACTAGCGGATACAATGAGCAGTTCTTC CASTSGYNEQFF
TRBJ1-6 NA TRBV14 NA TGTGCCAGCAGCCACCCTAACTCCTATAATTCACCCCTCCACTTT CASSHPNSYNSPLHF
TRBJ1-1 NA TRBV3-1/TRBV3-2 NA TGTGCCAGCAGCCACGGGAGGGGGAGCTTGAACACTGAAGCTTTCTTT CASSHGRGSLNTEAFF
TRBJ1-6 TRBD1 TRBV25-1 NA TGTGCCAGCAGCCTCGGACAGGGGTTTCGATCACCCCTCCACTTT CASSLGQGFRSPLHF
TRBJ2-7 NA TRBV18 once TGTGCCAGCTCACCATCAGAGGGGGTCTACGAGCAGTACTTC CASSPSEGVYEQYF
TRBJ1-2 NA TRBV7-9 NA TGTGCCAGCAGCCGGTACGGGGGGCCTCAGGGTGGCTACACCTTC CASSRYGGPQGGYTF
TRBJ2-7 TRBD2 TRBV6-1 NA TGTGCCAGCAGTGAAAGGATTTCGGGGACTAGTCTCCACGAGCAGTACTTC CASSERISGTSLHEQYF
TRBJ2-3 TRBD2 TRBV18 NA TGTGCCAGCTCACCCCCGAATAGCGGGGGGGCCCGAGATACGCAGTATTTT CASSPPNSGGARDTQYF
TRBJ2-1 NA TRBV5-6 few TGTGCCAGCAGCTCCGACCCTATGGGGGGTCCTCAATACAATGAGCAGTTCTTC CASSSDPMGGPQYNEQFF
TRBJ1-2 NA TRBV19 NA TGTGCCAGTAGCCACCTCTTGGGGGGGGGCGCAAACTATGGCTACACCTTC CASSHLLGGGANYGYTF
TRBJ2-7 NA TRBV7-8 once TGTGCCAGCAGCTTATTCAGGGGTTACAGCGAGCAGTACTTC CASSLFRGYSEQYF
TRBJ1-5 NA TRBV5-1 NA TGCGCCAGCAGCTTAGACTTCAATCAGCCCCAGCATTTT CASSLDFNQPQHF
TRBJ2-7 NA TRBV29-1 NA TGCAGCGGAGGGGACACGGGATCTTGGCAGTACTTC CSGGDTGSWQYF
TRBJ2-5 TRBD2 TRBV9 NA TGTGCCAGCAGCGTATCGGGGGGCCAAGAGACCCAGTACTTC CASSVSGGQETQYF
TRBJ2-7 TRBD1 TRBV3-1/TRBV3-2 NA TGTGCCAGCAGCCAAGCCTCGGGACAGGGGCTCGAGCAGTACTTC CASSQASGQGLEQYF
TRBJ2-7 TRBD1 TRBV27 NA TGTGCCAGCACCGATCCCGGACAGGGGGCATACGAGCAGTACTTC CASTDPGQGAYEQYF
TRBJ2-5 NA TRBV4-1 once TGCGCCAGCAGTATTAACAGCGGGACACAAGAGACCCAGTACTTC CASSINSGTQETQYF
TRBJ1-6 TRBD1 TRBV6-5 NA TGTGCCAGCAACCCGACCGGGACAGGGACTTCACCCCTCCACTTT CASNPTGTGTSPLHF
TRBJ1-1 NA TRBV3-1/TRBV3-2 NA TGTGCCAGCAGCCAAGGACTGTACACTGAAGCTTTCTTT CASSQGLYTEAFF
TRBJ2-7 TRBD1 TRBV7-8 NA TGTGCCAGCAGCTTAGAAGGACAGGATTTCGACGAGCAGTACTTC CASSLEGQDFDEQYF
TRBJ1-5 NA TRBV5-8 NA TGTGCCAGCAGCTTGAGCGGCAATCAGCCCCAGCATTTT CASSLSGNQPQHF
TRBJ2-5 NA TRBV2 NA TGTGCCAGCAGTGCCTTGCGGGAGACCCAGTACTTC CASSALRETQYF
TRBJ1-4 TRBD1 TRBV19 NA TGTGCCAGTAGTATGATTGACAGGGCACATGAAAAACTGTTTTTT CASSMIDRAHEKLFF
TRBJ1-3 NA TRBV30 once TGTGCCTCCACCGGCCCCGGACAGTCGACGGGTGGTCTATATTTT CASTGPGQSTGGLYF